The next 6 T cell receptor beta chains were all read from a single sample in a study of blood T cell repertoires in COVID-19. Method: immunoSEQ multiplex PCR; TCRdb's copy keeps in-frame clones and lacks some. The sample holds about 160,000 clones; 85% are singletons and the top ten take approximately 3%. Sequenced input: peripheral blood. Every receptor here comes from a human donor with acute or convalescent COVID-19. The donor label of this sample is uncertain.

The CDR3 protein is CAWRRGGRTGELFF. DNA of the CDR3: TGTGCCTGGAGGCGAGGGGGCAGAACCGGGGAGCTGTTTTTT. The chain uses TRBV30 and TRBJ2-2; 7 positions match TRBD1. The CDR3 is 14 amino acids. The germline V gene has CDR1 GTSNPN and CDR2 SVGIG (reference sequence). Trimming took 3 bases from V and 5 from J; bases not matched to a gene: 6.

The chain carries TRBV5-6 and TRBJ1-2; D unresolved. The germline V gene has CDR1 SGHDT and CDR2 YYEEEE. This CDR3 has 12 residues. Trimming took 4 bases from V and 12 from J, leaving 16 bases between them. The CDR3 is CASSANTAGHTF. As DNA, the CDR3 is TGTGCCAGCAGCGCCAACACCGCAGGTCACACCTTC.

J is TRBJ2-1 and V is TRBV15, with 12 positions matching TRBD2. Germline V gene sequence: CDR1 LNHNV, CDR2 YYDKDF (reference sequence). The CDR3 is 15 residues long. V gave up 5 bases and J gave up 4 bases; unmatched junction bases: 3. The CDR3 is CATSLTSGRYNEQFF. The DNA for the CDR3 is TGTGCCACCAGCTTGACTAGCGGGAGATACAATGAGCAGTTCTTC.

The CDR3 DNA sequence: TGTGCCAGCAGCCGCGCTTCCGGGGGGCCGTTGCAAGAGACCCAGTACTTC. It yields the protein CASSRASGGPLQETQYF. V is TRBV7-3 and J is TRBJ2-5, with TRBD2 as a possible D gene (7 bases). V lost 5 bases to trimming and J lost 2 bases, with 21 bases between them. Germline lookup yields CDR1 SGHTA and CDR2 FQGTGA. The CDR3 length is 17 residues.

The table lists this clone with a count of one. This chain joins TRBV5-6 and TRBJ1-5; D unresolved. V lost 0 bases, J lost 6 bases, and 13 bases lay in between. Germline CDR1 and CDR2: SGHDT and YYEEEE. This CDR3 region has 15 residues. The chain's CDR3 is CASSLGLTTRQPQHF. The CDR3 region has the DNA TGTGCCAGCAGCTTGGGTTTGACAACCCGTCAGCCCCAGCATTTT.

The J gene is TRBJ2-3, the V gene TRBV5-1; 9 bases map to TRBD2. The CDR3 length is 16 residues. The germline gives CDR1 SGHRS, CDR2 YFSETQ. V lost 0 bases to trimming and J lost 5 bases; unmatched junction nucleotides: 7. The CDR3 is CASSLVGGGAVDTQYF. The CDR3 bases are TGCGCCAGCAGCTTGGTGGGCGGGGGGGCCGTAGATACGCAGTATTTT.